Sequencing of this TCR beta chain was carried out in a study of OX40 agonist ivuxolimab in advanced cancers. About the study: Subjects had a mean age of about 57 years, with a range of roughly 23 to 80; just over 80% were male.

Only in-frame clones appear in the TCRdb table, and some are missing; sequencing was by immunoSEQ multiplex PCR. The sample comprises tens of thousands of clones, less than 95% of which are singletons, and 1.5% to 2% rests with the top ten. Deletions cut 5 bases from V and 1 base from J, with 16 bases between. Germline V CDR1 and CDR2: SGHAT, FQNNGV. The CDR3 totals 16 residues. The TCR originated in an adult with an advanced solid tumor such as melanoma, head and neck, liver or kidney cancer. Specimen: CD4+ or CD8+ T cells sorted from blood, collected in a trial of the OX40 agonist ivuxolimab. This chain joins TRBV11-2 and TRBJ2-3; D may be TRBD2 (5 bases). CDR3: CASSPGLPVGTDTQYF. CDR3 bases: TGTGCCAGCAGCCCAGGACTCCCAGTGGGCACAGATACGCAGTATTTT.